Reported below is one T cell receptor beta chain. Its antigen is as yet unknown. Per germline, CDR1 GTSNPN and CDR2 SVGIG (reference sequence). The CDR3 totals 14 residues. Trimming took 5 bases from V and 4 from J, leaving 15 bases between them. This sample is part of a study of OX40 agonist ivuxolimab in advanced cancers. Study context: Ivuxolimab, an antibody that agonizes OX40 (CD134), was administered to the patients. Study results and caveats: Compared with CD4+, CD8+ T cells on average had more expanded clones. Dose levels from 0.1 to 3.0 mg/kg saw CD4+ and CD8+ blood T cells expand clonally by week 6.

Profiling relied on immunoSEQ multiplex PCR, and the TCRdb table lists in-frame clones only, not all of them. This sample has tens of thousands of clones, with just over 85% found just once. This TCR came from an adult with an advanced solid tumor such as melanoma, head and neck, liver or kidney cancer. The V and J genes are TRBV30 and TRBJ1-5; possible D gene TRBD1, 5 bases. Sample: CD4+ or CD8+ T cells sorted from blood, taken in a trial of the OX40 agonist ivuxolimab. The CDR3 reads CAWGGPGGNQPQHF. In DNA form, the CDR3 reads TGTGCCTGGGGGGGTCCAGGTGGGAATCAGCCCCAGCATTTT.